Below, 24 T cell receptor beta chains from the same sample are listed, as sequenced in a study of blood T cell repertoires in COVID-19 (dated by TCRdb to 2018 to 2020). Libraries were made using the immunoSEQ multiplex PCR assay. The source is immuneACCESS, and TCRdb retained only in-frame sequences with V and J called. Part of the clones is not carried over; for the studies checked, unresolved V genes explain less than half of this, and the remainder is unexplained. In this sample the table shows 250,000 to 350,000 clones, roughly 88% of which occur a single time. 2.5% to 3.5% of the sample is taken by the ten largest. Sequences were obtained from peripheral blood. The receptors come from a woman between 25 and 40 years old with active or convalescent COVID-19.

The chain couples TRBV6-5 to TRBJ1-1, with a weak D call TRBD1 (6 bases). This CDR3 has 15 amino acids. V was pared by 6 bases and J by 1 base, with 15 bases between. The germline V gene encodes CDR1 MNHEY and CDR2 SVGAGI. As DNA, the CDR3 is TGTGCCAGCAGCACAGGGTGGAGAACGAACACTGAAGCTTTCTTT. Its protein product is CASSTGWRTNTEAFF.

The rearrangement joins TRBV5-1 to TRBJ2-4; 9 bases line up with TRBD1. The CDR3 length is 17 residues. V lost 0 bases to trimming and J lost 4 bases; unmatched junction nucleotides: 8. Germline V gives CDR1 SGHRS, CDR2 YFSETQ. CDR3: CASSLAGTGTMKNIQYF. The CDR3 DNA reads TGCGCCAGCAGCTTGGCCGGGACAGGGACCATGAAAAACATTCAGTACTTC.

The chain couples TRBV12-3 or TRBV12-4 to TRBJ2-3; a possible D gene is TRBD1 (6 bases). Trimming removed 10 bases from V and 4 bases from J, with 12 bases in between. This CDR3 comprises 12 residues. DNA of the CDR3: TGTGCCACCAGCAGGGGCGCAGATACGCAGTATTTT. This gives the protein CATSRGADTQYF.

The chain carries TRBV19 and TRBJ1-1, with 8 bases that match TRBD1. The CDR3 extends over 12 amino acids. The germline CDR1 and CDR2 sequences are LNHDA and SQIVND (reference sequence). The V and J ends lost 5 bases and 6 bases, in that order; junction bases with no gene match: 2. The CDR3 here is CASSVQGAEAFF. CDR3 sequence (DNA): TGTGCCAGTAGTGTACAGGGGGCTGAAGCTTTCTTT.

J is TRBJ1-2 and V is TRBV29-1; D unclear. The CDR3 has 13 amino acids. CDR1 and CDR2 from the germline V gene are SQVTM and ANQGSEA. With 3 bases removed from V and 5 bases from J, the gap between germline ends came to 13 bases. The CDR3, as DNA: TGCAGCGTTGAGTCGGCGGGGTGGTATGGCTACACCTTC. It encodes CSVESAGWYGYTF. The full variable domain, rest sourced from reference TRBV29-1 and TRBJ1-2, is SAVISQKPSRDICQRGTSLTIQCQVDSQVTMMFWYRQQPGQSLTLIATANQGSEATYESGFVIDKFPISRPNLTFSTLTVSNMSPEDSSIYLCSVESAGWYGYTFGSGTRLTVV.

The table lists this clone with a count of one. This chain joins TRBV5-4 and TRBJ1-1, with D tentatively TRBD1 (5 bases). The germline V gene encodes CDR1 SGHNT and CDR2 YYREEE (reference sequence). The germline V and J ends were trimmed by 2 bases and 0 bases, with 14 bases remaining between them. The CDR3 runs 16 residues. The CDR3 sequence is CASSFLGGSLNTEAFF. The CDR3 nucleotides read TGTGCCAGCAGCTTCCTGGGGGGAAGCCTGAACACTGAAGCTTTCTTT. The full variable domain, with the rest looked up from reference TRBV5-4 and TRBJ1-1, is ETGVTQSPTHLIKTRGQQVTLRCSSQSGHNTVSWYQQALGQGPQFIFQYYREEENGRGNFPPRFSGLQFPNYSSELNVNALELDDSALYLCASSFLGGSLNTEAFFGQGTRLTVV.

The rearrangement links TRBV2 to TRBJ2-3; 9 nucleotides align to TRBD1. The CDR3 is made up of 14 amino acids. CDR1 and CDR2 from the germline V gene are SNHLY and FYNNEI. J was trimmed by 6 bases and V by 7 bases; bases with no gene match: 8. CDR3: CASIRDRASDTQYF. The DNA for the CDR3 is TGTGCCAGCATACGGGACAGGGCTTCGGATACGCAGTATTTT. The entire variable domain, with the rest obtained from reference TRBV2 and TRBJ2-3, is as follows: EPEVTQTPSHQVTQMGQEVILRCVPISNHLYFYWYRQILGQKVEFLVSFYNNEISEKSEIFDDQFSVERPDGSNFTLKIRSTKLEDSAMYFCASIRDRASDTQYFGPGTRLTVL.

The CDR3 DNA reads as TGTGCCAGCAGTACCAAGGGCGAGGGCACTGAAGCTTTCTTT. Protein: CASSTKGEGTEAFF. The chain has TRBV6-6 and TRBJ1-1; D ambiguous. The V gene's germline CDR1 is MNHNY and CDR2 SVGAGI (reference sequence). V dropped 5 bases and J dropped 4 bases, with 14 bases sitting between them. The CDR3 totals 14 residues.

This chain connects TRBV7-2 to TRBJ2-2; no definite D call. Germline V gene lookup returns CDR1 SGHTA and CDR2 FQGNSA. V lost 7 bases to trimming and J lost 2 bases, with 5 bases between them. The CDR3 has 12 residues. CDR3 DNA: TGTGCCAGCATCCTTAACACCGGGGAGCTGTTTTTT. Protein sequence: CASILNTGELFF.

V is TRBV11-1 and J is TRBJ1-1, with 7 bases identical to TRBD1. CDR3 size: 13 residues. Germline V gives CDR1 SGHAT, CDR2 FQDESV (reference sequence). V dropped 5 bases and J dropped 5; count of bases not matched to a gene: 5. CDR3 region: CASSDRVKTEAFF. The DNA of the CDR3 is TGTGCCAGCAGCGACAGGGTCAAAACTGAAGCTTTCTTT.

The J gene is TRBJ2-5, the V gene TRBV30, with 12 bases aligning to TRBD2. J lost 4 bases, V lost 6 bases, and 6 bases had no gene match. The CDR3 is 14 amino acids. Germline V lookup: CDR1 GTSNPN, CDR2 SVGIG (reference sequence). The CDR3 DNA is TGTGCCTGTCCTAGCGGGGGGGCCGGAGAGACCCAGTACTTC. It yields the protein CACPSGGAGETQYF.

The CDR3 DNA follows: TGTGCCAGTAGTATCTCTGTTCTGGGCAGAGTGCTTCCCGAAGCTTTCTTT. It encodes CASSISVLGRVLPEAFF. V gene TRBV19 combines with J gene TRBJ1-1; D is unclear. In germline, CDR1 is LNHDA, CDR2 SQIVND (reference sequence). Trimming took off 3 bases at V and 8 bases at J, with 25 bases between the two ends. There are 17 residues in the CDR3.

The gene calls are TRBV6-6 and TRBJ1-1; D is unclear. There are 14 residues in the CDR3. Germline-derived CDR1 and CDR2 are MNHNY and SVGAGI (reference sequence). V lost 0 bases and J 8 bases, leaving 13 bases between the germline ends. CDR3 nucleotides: TGTGCCAGCAGTTACTCGGGGTCGGGAGCAGAAGCTTTCTTT. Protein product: CASSYSGSGAEAFF.

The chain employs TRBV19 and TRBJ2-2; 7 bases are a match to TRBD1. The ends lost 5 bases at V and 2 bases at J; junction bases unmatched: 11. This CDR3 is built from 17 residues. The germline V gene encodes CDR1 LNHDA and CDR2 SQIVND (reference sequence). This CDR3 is CASSPGTARINTGELFF. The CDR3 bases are TGTGCCAGTAGTCCCGGGACAGCACGGATCAACACCGGGGAGCTGTTTTTT.

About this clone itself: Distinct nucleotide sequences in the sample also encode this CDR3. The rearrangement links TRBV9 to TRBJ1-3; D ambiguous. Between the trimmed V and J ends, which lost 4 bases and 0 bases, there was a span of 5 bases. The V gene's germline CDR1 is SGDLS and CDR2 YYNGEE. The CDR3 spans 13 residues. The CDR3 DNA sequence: TGTGCCAGCAGCCCTAGCTCTGGAAACACCATATATTTT. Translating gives CASSPSSGNTIYF.

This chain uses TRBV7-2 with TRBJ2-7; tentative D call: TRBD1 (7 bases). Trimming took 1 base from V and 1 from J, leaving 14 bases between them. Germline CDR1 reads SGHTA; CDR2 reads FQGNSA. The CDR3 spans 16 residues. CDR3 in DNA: TGTGCCAGCAGCTTAGTCCTGTCAGGGGGGTCCTACGAGCAGTACTTC. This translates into CASSLVLSGGSYEQYF.

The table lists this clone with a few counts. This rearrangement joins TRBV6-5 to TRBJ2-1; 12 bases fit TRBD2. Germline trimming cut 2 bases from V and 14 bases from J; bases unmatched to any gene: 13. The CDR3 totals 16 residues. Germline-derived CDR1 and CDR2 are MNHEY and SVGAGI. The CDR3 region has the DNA TGTGCCAGCAGTTACGATTTGCCCCCCCGGACTAGCGGGGAGTTCTTC. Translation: CASSYDLPPRTSGEFF.

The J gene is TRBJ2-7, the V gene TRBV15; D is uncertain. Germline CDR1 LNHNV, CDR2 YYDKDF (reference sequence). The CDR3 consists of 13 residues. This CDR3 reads CASSGLDSYEQYF. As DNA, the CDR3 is TGTGCTTCGTCGGGTCTGGACTCCTACGAGCAGTACTTC.

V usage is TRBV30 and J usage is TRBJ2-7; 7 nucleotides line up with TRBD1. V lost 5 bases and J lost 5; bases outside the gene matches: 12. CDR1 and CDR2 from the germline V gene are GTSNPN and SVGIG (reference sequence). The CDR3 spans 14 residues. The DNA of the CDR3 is TGTGCCTGGTATCAGGGGGACAGTTCCCACGAGCAGTACTTC. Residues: CAWYQGDSSHEQYF.

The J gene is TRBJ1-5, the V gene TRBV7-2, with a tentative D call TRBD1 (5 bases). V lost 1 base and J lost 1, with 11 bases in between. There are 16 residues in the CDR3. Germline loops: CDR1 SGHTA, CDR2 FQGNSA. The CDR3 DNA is TGTGCCAGCAGCTTAGTTGGGGGGATGAGCAATCAGCCCCAGCATTTT. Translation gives CASSLVGGMSNQPQHF.

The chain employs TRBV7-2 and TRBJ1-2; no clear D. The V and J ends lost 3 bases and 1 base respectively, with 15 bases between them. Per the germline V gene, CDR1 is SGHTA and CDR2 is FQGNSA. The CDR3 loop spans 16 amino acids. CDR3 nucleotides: TGTGCCAGCAGCTTGGCGGGTGTGGAGTTTAACTATGGCTACACCTTC. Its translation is CASSLAGVEFNYGYTF. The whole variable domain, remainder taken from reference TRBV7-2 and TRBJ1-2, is GAGVSQSPSNKVTEKGKDVELRCDPISGHTALYWYRQSLGQGLEFLIYFQGNSAPDKSGLPSDRFSAERTGGSVSTLTIQRTQQEDSAVYLCASSLAGVEFNYGYTFGSGTRLTVV.

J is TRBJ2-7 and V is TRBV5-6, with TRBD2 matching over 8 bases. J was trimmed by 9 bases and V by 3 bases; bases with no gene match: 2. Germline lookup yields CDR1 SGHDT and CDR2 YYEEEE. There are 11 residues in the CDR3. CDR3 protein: CASSSGLAQYF. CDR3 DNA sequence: TGTGCCAGCAGCTCCGGACTAGCGCAGTACTTC. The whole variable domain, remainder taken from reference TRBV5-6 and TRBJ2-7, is DAGVTQSPTHLIKTRGQQVTLRCSPKSGHDTVSWYQQALGQGPQFIFQYYEEEERQRGNFPDRFSGHQFPNYSSELNVNALLLGDSALYLCASSSGLAQYFGPGTRLTVT.

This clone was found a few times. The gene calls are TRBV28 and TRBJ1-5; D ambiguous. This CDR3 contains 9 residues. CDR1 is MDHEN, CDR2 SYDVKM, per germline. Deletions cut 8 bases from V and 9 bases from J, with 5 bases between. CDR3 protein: CASLPPQHF. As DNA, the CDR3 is TGTGCCAGCCTTCCGCCCCAGCATTTT. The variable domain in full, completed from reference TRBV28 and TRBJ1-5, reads DVKVTQSSRYLVKRTGEKVFLECVQDMDHENMFWYRQDPGLGLRLIYFSYDVKMKEKGDIPEGYSVSREKKERFSLILESASTNQTSMYLCASLPPQHFGDGTRLSIL.

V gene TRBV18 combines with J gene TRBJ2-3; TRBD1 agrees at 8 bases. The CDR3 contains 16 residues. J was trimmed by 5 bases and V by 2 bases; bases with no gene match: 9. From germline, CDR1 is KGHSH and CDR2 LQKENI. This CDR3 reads CASSPSRGRGGDTQYF. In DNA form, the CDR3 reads TGTGCCAGCTCACCATCCAGGGGGCGAGGAGGAGATACGCAGTATTTT.